These T cell receptor beta chains were read from a single sample in a study of T cells in Graves' hyperthyroidism and ophthalmopathy. TCRdb used MiXCR to reprocess the multiplex PCR reads, holding one entry per CDR3 protein. This table holds 190,000 or so distinct CDR3 sequences, roughly 18% found once. The sequenced sample consisted of blood. The source is a man aged 35 to 55 with Graves' hyperthyroidism. The CDR3 runs from the conserved cysteine through the conserved F or W. The order of the fields is CDR3 DNA, CDR3 protein, CDR3 length, D gene, J gene, V gene, clone size. The D gene is left open where the match is weak. Clone size is stated in some rows and not others, as once, few, many or a class when expanded.

cdr3_nt: TGTGCCAGCAGTTTCGGAGCGGGAGTAGTCACCTACGAGCAGTACTTC; cdr3_aa: CASSFGAGVVTYEQYF; cdr3_length: 16; d_call: TRBD2; j_call: TRBJ2-7; v_call: TRBV12-3/TRBV12-4; clone_size: once
cdr3_nt: TGTGCCAGCAGCCGACCCTCCTCGGGCGAGCAGTACTTC; cdr3_aa: CASSRPSSGEQYF; cdr3_length: 13; d_call: NA; j_call: TRBJ2-7; v_call: TRBV7-2; clone_size: NA
cdr3_nt: TGTGCTAGTGGACCCGCCCCGGGACAGGGCCTGGTCATATATTTT; cdr3_aa: CASGPAPGQGLVIYF; cdr3_length: 15; d_call: TRBD1; j_call: TRBJ1-3; v_call: TRBV12-5; clone_size: NA
cdr3_nt: TGTGCCAGCAGCAAATTAGTGGGGATAACTGAAGCTTTCTTT; cdr3_aa: CASSKLVGITEAFF; cdr3_length: 14; d_call: NA; j_call: TRBJ1-1; v_call: TRBV5-5; clone_size: many
cdr3_nt: TGTGCCAGCAGTCTCCAGACAGGGAATGGACATAATTCACCCCTCCACTTT; cdr3_aa: CASSLQTGNGHNSPLHF; cdr3_length: 17; d_call: TRBD1; j_call: TRBJ1-6; v_call: TRBV12-3/TRBV12-4; clone_size: many
cdr3_nt: TGTGCCAGCAGCCTCACTAGCGGGGGGCCCTACTACGAGCAGTACTTC; cdr3_aa: CASSLTSGGPYYEQYF; cdr3_length: 16; d_call: TRBD2; j_call: TRBJ2-7; v_call: TRBV9; clone_size: few
cdr3_nt: TGTGCCAGCAGCTTAGGCGACTCCTACCCCCTCTCTGGGGCCAACGTCCTGACTTTC; cdr3_aa: CASSLGDSYPLSGANVLTF; cdr3_length: 19; d_call: NA; j_call: TRBJ2-6; v_call: TRBV7-9; clone_size: few
cdr3_nt: TGTGCCAGCAGCTTAAGTTGGAGTTCCGTGGAGTTAGAATTCACAGATACGCAGTATTTT; cdr3_aa: CASSLSWSSVELEFTDTQYF; cdr3_length: 20; d_call: NA; j_call: TRBJ2-3; v_call: TRBV7-9; clone_size: many
cdr3_nt: TGCAGTGCTAGGGTCCCCTTGGGACAGGGTCCCTACGAGCAGTACTTC; cdr3_aa: CSARVPLGQGPYEQYF; cdr3_length: 16; d_call: TRBD1; j_call: TRBJ2-7; v_call: TRBV20-1; clone_size: many
cdr3_nt: TGTGCCAGCAGCTCCGAACTAGGACCGGAGAATGAGCAGTTCTTC; cdr3_aa: CASSSELGPENEQFF; cdr3_length: 15; d_call: NA; j_call: TRBJ2-1; v_call: TRBV11-2; clone_size: NA
cdr3_nt: TGTGCCAGCACTGTATCAGGGCAGCCCCAGCATTTT; cdr3_aa: CASTVSGQPQHF; cdr3_length: 12; d_call: NA; j_call: TRBJ1-5; v_call: TRBV6-1; clone_size: many
cdr3_nt: TGTGCCACCAGTCGGGCAGGATCTTCCGAGCAGTACTTC; cdr3_aa: CATSRAGSSEQYF; cdr3_length: 13; d_call: NA; j_call: TRBJ2-7; v_call: TRBV24-1; clone_size: many
cdr3_nt: TGTGCCAGCAGCCAAGTGTTTATAGCTAGCAGGGCCTACGAGCAGTACTTC; cdr3_aa: CASSQVFIASRAYEQYF; cdr3_length: 17; d_call: NA; j_call: TRBJ2-7; v_call: TRBV4-2; clone_size: NA
cdr3_nt: TGTGCCAGCAGCAGAGGGTGGAATTCACCCCTCCACTTT; cdr3_aa: CASSRGWNSPLHF; cdr3_length: 13; d_call: NA; j_call: TRBJ1-6; v_call: TRBV2; clone_size: many
cdr3_nt: TGTGCCAGCAGTTTACCCCCACCTAGACAGGGATATAATTCACCCCTCCACTTT; cdr3_aa: CASSLPPPRQGYNSPLHF; cdr3_length: 18; d_call: TRBD1; j_call: TRBJ1-6; v_call: TRBV28; clone_size: many
cdr3_nt: TGTGCCTCAGCCGTCCAGGGGAATCGCGAGCAGTACTTC; cdr3_aa: CASAVQGNREQYF; cdr3_length: 13; d_call: NA; j_call: TRBJ2-7; v_call: TRBV19; clone_size: few
cdr3_nt: TGTGCCAGCAGTGAACTACCCAGGGGCGGGGAGCTGTTTTTT; cdr3_aa: CASSELPRGGELFF; cdr3_length: 14; d_call: NA; j_call: TRBJ2-2; v_call: TRBV25-1; clone_size: NA
cdr3_nt: TGTGCCAGCAGTGAGACTAGCGGGGGGTCTTACAATGAGCAGTTCTTC; cdr3_aa: CASSETSGGSYNEQFF; cdr3_length: 16; d_call: TRBD2; j_call: TRBJ2-1; v_call: TRBV2; clone_size: NA